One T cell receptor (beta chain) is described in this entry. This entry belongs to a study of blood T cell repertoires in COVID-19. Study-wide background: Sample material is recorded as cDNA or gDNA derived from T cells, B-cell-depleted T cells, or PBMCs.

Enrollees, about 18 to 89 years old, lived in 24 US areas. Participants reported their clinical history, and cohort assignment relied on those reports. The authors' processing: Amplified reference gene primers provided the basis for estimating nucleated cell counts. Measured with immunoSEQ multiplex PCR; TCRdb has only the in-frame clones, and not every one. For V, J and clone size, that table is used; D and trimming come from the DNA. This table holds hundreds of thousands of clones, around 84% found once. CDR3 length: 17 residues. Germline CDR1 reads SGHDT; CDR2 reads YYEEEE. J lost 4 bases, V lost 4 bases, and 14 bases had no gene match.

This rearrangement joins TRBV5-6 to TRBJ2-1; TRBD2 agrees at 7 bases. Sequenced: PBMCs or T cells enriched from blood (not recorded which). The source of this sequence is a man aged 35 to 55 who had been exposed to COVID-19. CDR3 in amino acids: CASSRGERVILYNEQFF. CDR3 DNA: TGTGCCAGCAGCCGGGGGGAGCGGGTAATTTTATACAATGAGCAGTTCTTC. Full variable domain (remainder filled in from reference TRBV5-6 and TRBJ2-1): DAGVTQSPTHLIKTRGQQVTLRCSPKSGHDTVSWYQQALGQGPQFIFQYYEEEERQRGNFPDRFSGHQFPNYSSELNVNALLLGDSALYLCASSRGERVILYNEQFFGPGTRLTVL.